Below are 30 T cell receptor beta chains sequenced from a single sample in a study of graft-versus-host responses after intestinal transplantation. TCRdb keeps only in-frame clones here, not all; method: immunoSEQ multiplex PCR. The data contain roughly 130,000 clones, about 93% of them singletons. These TCRs are of unknown antigen specificity. This sample comprised unstimulated CD4+ T cells sorted from spleen or lymph node cells, obtained before intestinal transplant. The receptors derive from a human donor who received an intestinal transplant.

This rearrangement joins TRBV6-1 to TRBJ2-7; 8 nucleotides align to TRBD1. Germline-derived CDR1 and CDR2 are MNHNS and SASEGT. CDR3 length equals 16 residues. With 4 bases clipped from V and 2 bases from J, the junction kept 10 bases outside the gene matches. The CDR3 bases are TGTGCCAGCAGTGTTCAGGGGGCGCTTATTCCCTACGAGCAGTACTTC. As protein: CASSVQGALIPYEQYF.

The chain joins TRBV4-3 to TRBJ2-7; the match to TRBD2 covers 11 bases. CDR1 is LGHNA and CDR2 is YSLEER in the germline V gene. V trimming: 4 bases; J trimming: 7 bases; junction bases outside the gene matches: 9. The CDR3 spans 15 residues. CDR3 sequence reads: CASSPRTSGSWEQYF. CDR3 coding DNA: TGCGCCAGCAGCCCACGGACTAGCGGGTCATGGGAGCAGTACTTC.

This clone appeared a single time. The chain links TRBV7-2 to TRBJ2-7, with D hard to call. This CDR3 has 12 amino acids. The V end was cut by 3 bases, the J end by 5 bases, with 8 bases between. Germline CDR1 is SGHTA and CDR2 is FQGNSA. The CDR3 DNA is TGTGCCAGCAGCTTTACTTCCCACGAGCAGTACTTC. This encodes CASSFTSHEQYF.

The chain joins TRBV25-1 to TRBJ2-7; 7 nucleotides match TRBD2. CDR3 size: 14 residues. V gave up 4 bases and J gave up 4 bases; unmatched junction bases: 7. The germline gives CDR1 MGHDK, CDR2 SYGVNS. CDR3 nucleotide sequence: TGTGCCAGCAGTGCGGCGGGAGTAAGTTACGAGCAGTACTTC. Translating gives CASSAAGVSYEQYF.

The chain carries TRBV7-5 and TRBJ1-1. TRBV7-5 is a pseudogene locus. CDR3 length: 13 amino acids. CDR3 amino acids: CASSLTANTEAFF. CDR3 bases: TGTGCCAGCAGCTTGACGGCGAACACTGAAGCTTTCTTT.

The J gene is TRBJ2-1, the V gene TRBV27, with TRBD2 matching over 9 bases. Germline V gene sequence: CDR1 MNHEY, CDR2 SMNVEV (reference sequence). V gave up 2 bases and J gave up 6 bases; unmatched junction bases: 11. The CDR3 is made up of 17 amino acids. The CDR3, as DNA: TGTGCCAGCAGTTTAGGCCATAGCGGGAGTGGGTTCAATGAGCAGTTCTTC. It translates to CASSLGHSGSGFNEQFF.

The rearrangement links TRBV5-1 to TRBJ2-6, with D unresolved. This CDR3 comprises 12 residues. The germline gives CDR1 SGHRS, CDR2 YFSETQ. V gave up 3 bases and J gave up 2 bases, with 0 bases separating them. The CDR3: CASSSGANVLTF. The CDR3 region has the DNA TGCGCCAGCAGCTCTGGGGCCAACGTCCTGACTTTC.

This chain connects TRBV6-5 to TRBJ1-5; 8 bases map to TRBD1. The germline CDR1 and CDR2 sequences are MNHEY and SVGAGI. Trimming removed 5 bases from V and 7 bases from J; junction bases left unmatched: 4. The length of the CDR3 is 13 residues. The CDR3 coding sequence is TGTGCCAGCAGTCAGGACAGGGACCAGCCCCAGCATTTT. It yields the protein CASSQDRDQPQHF.

The J gene is TRBJ1-2, the V gene TRBV10-3, with no clear D. The CDR3 has 16 amino acids. The ends were cut back, 0 bases at V and 4 bases at J, with 15 bases in the middle. Germline values: CDR1 ENHRY, CDR2 SYGVKD. CDR3 region: CAISESSAFPTYGYTF. In DNA form, the CDR3 reads TGTGCCATCAGTGAGTCTTCGGCATTCCCTACCTATGGCTACACCTTC.

The V call is TRBV27, the J call TRBJ2-7, with D possibly being TRBD1 (6 bases). CDR3 length equals 16 residues. Per germline, CDR1 MNHEY and CDR2 SMNVEV (reference sequence). Trimming took off 3 bases at V and 1 base at J, with 16 bases between the two ends. The CDR3 nucleotides are TGTGCCAGCAGTTTCCGGGGATCGAGGGGGTCCTACGAGCAGTACTTC. This sequence encodes CASSFRGSRGSYEQYF.

This clone was seen a handful of times. The V gene is TRBV9, the J gene TRBJ1-4, with 7 bases that match TRBD1. This CDR3 has 15 residues. The ends lost 0 bases at V and 5 bases at J; junction bases unmatched: 4. Germline assignment: CDR1 SGDLS and CDR2 YYNGEE. The CDR3 sequence: CASSVGTGWNEKLFF. CDR3 in DNA: TGTGCCAGCAGCGTAGGGACAGGTTGGAATGAAAAACTGTTTTTT.

The chain joins TRBV28 to TRBJ2-1, with a weak D call TRBD1 (6 bases). This CDR3 has 15 amino acids. With 3 bases removed from V and 1 base from J, the gap between germline ends came to 10 bases. Germline assignment: CDR1 MDHEN and CDR2 SYDVKM. The CDR3 DNA reads as TGTGCCAGCAGTTTCCTACAGGGTTCCTACAATGAGCAGTTCTTC. Its protein product is CASSFLQGSYNEQFF.

This chain links TRBV4-1 with TRBJ2-7, with TRBD2 matching 8 bases. There are 15 residues in the CDR3. Germline assignment: CDR1 MGHRA and CDR2 YSYEKL. V shed 1 base, J shed 1 base, and the junction held 3 bases outside the gene matches. The CDR3 spells CASSQVTSASYEQYF. The CDR3 DNA follows: TGCGCCAGCAGCCAAGTGACTAGCGCGTCCTACGAGCAGTACTTC.

The chain uses TRBV6-1 and TRBJ1-3; D may be TRBD1 (6 bases). Trimming stripped 5 bases from V and 5 bases from J, with 13 bases between. CDR3 length equals 14 residues. The germline V gene has CDR1 MNHNS and CDR2 SASEGT. CDR3 in amino acids: CASSPSGQRNTIYF. The CDR3 DNA follows: TGTGCCAGCAGTCCGTCGGGACAACGAAACACCATATATTTT.

This clone has just a few counts. The V call is TRBV7-8, the J call TRBJ1-4, with D unresolved. The CDR3 length is 12 residues. Germline V gives CDR1 SGHVS, CDR2 FQNEAQ. V dropped 5 bases and J dropped 11 bases, with 12 bases sitting between them. Here the CDR3 reads CASSHPGNKLFF. In DNA, the CDR3 is TGTGCCAGCAGCCACCCCGGGAACAAACTGTTTTTT.

This clone is a singleton in its sample. The chain couples TRBV12-5 to TRBJ2-3; TRBD2 matches 14 bases. J gave up 5 bases and V 6 bases, and 10 bases lay outside the gene matches. Germline assignment: CDR1 LGHNT and CDR2 FRNRAP. The CDR3 covers 17 residues. The CDR3 reads CASGLPGLAGAVDTQYF. The CDR3 nucleotides are TGTGCTAGTGGGCTCCCGGGACTAGCGGGAGCCGTAGATACGCAGTATTTT.

The chain recombines TRBV7-9 with TRBJ1-4, with D uncertain. Germline loops: CDR1 SEHNR, CDR2 FQNEAQ (reference sequence). The CDR3 loop spans 16 amino acids. The V and J ends lost 5 bases and 0 bases respectively, with 13 bases between them. CDR3 sequence reads: CASSPRDHTTNEKLFF. The CDR3 DNA reads TGTGCCAGCAGCCCACGGGATCATACAACTAATGAAAAACTGTTTTTT.

The rearrangement links TRBV27 to TRBJ2-7; D may be TRBD2 (6 bases). Germline V lookup: CDR1 MNHEY, CDR2 SMNVEV (reference sequence). This CDR3 comprises 16 residues. V lost 2 bases to trimming and J lost 3 bases, with 17 bases between them. CDR3 protein: CASSLIGRSGGYEQYF. CDR3 nucleotide sequence: TGTGCCAGCAGTTTAATCGGTCGATCCGGGGGCTACGAGCAGTACTTC.

The rearrangement uses TRBV5-1 and TRBJ2-1, with 14 bases matching TRBD2. The CDR3 is 17 residues long. After removal of 2 bases from V and 7 bases from J, the junction contained 8 bases not matched to a gene. The germline gives CDR1 SGHRS, CDR2 YFSETQ. CDR3 DNA sequence: TGCGCCAGCAGCTTTGTTTCGGGACTAGCGGGAGCTAATGAGCAGTTCTTC. Translation gives CASSFVSGLAGANEQFF.

The rearrangement uses TRBV5-1 and TRBJ1-2; 8 bases are a match to TRBD1. V trimming: 0 bases; J trimming: 4 bases; junction bases outside the gene matches: 8. Germline V gene sequence: CDR1 SGHRS, CDR2 YFSETQ. The CDR3 loop spans 16 amino acids. CDR3 DNA sequence: TGCGCCAGCAGCTTGGTCTCAGGGGGCGAGAGCTATGGCTACACCTTC. This sequence encodes CASSLVSGGESYGYTF.

The J gene is TRBJ2-1, the V gene TRBV12-5; 7 bases match TRBD1. The CDR3 contains 17 residues. CDR1 is LGHNT and CDR2 is FRNRAP in the germline V gene. V trimming: 0 bases; J trimming: 7 bases; junction bases outside the gene matches: 12. In DNA, the CDR3 is TGTGCTAGTGGTTTGGTATCCGGCAGGGGGTACACTAATGAGCAGTTCTTC. Translating it yields CASGLVSGRGYTNEQFF.

The chain couples TRBV5-1 to TRBJ2-7; 8 bases match TRBD1. Trimming took 2 bases from V and 2 from J; bases not matched to a gene: 6. The CDR3 has 15 amino acids. CDR1 is SGHRS and CDR2 is YFSETQ in the germline V gene. The DNA for the CDR3 is TGCGCCAGCAGCTTCGCCGGGACAGGTACCTACGAGCAGTACTTC. Translated, it gives CASSFAGTGTYEQYF.

This clone was seen only once. The chain has TRBV28 and TRBJ1-2; D is unresolved. Trimming left V 5 bases short and J 5 bases short, with 12 bases between. Germline V gives CDR1 MDHEN, CDR2 SYDVKM. CDR3 size: 13 residues. The CDR3: CASSVSSLYGYTF. As DNA, the CDR3 is TGTGCCAGCAGTGTCAGCTCGCTTTATGGCTACACCTTC.

V usage is TRBV6-1 and J usage is TRBJ1-2, with no clear D. V was clipped by 3 bases and J by 4 bases, with 12 bases between them. Germline-derived CDR1 and CDR2 are MNHNS and SASEGT. The CDR3 is 14 residues long. The CDR3 loop reads CASSDGASSYGYTF. DNA of the CDR3: TGTGCCAGCAGTGACGGAGCCTCAAGCTATGGCTACACCTTC.

The gene calls are TRBV7-2 and TRBJ1-1; D is unclear. Germline lookup yields CDR1 SGHTA and CDR2 FQGNSA. CDR3 length: 14 amino acids. Trimming took 5 bases from V and 0 from J, leaving 10 bases between them. The CDR3 sequence: CASSQRELNTEAFF. CDR3 sequence (DNA): TGTGCCAGCAGCCAACGGGAGTTGAACACTGAAGCTTTCTTT.

V gene TRBV7-8 combines with J gene TRBJ2-4, with TRBD2 matching 13 bases. The CDR3 consists of 16 residues. Trimming cost V 4 bases and J 8 bases; bases outside gene matches: 8. Germline-derived CDR1 and CDR2 are SGHVS and FQNEAQ. Written as DNA, the CDR3 is TGTGCCAGCAGCTCACGGACTAGCGGGAGCGGGGACATTCAGTACTTC. It yields the protein CASSSRTSGSGDIQYF. The full variable domain, rest sourced from reference TRBV7-8 and TRBJ2-4, is GAGVSQSPRYKVAKRGQDVALRCDPISGHVSLFWYQQALGQGPEFLTYFQNEAQLDKSGLPSDRFFAERPEGSVSTLKIQRTQQEDSAVYLCASSSRTSGSGDIQYFGAGTRLSVL.

This chain uses TRBV5-1 with TRBJ2-7; 10 bases map to TRBD1. Looked up from germline, CDR1 is SGHRS and CDR2 is YFSETQ. V lost 5 bases, J lost 1 base, and 6 bases stayed unmatched. The CDR3 has 15 amino acids. CDR3 sequence: CASRTTGQGSYEQYF. In DNA form, the CDR3 reads TGCGCCAGCAGGACGACGGGACAGGGGTCCTACGAGCAGTACTTC.

This clone came up a few times. DNA of the CDR3: TGTGCCAGCAGTTATTCGGGAGGGCCCTACGAGCAGTACTTC. Encoded protein: CASSYSGGPYEQYF. The rearrangement uses TRBV6-1 and TRBJ2-7; 8 bases fit TRBD2. With V trimmed by 5 bases and J by 2 bases, 5 bases remained unmatched. The germline CDR1 and CDR2 sequences are MNHNS and SASEGT. The CDR3 totals 14 residues.

J is TRBJ2-5 and V is TRBV28; D may match TRBD1 or TRBD2 (5 bases each). The CDR3 runs 14 residues. V was pared by 8 bases and J by 7 bases, with 20 bases between. Germline CDR1 and CDR2: MDHEN and SYDVKM. DNA for the CDR3: TGTGCCAGCCGCGTCTCCGGGACCCACCCGACCCAGTACTTC. It yields the protein CASRVSGTHPTQYF.

The rearrangement joins TRBV18 to TRBJ2-7; D gene ambiguous. CDR3 size: 13 residues. CDR1 KGHSH and CDR2 LQKENI come from the germline V gene. Trimming stripped 5 bases from V and 2 bases from J, with 10 bases between. The CDR3, as DNA: TGTGCCAGCTCAGATTGGAAAACCTACGAGCAGTACTTC. Translating it yields CASSDWKTYEQYF. The whole variable domain, remainder taken from reference TRBV18 and TRBJ2-7, is NAGVMQNPRHLVRRRGQEARLRCSPMKGHSHVYWYRQLPEEGLKFMVYLQKENIIDESGMPKERFSAEFPKEGPSILRIQQVVRGDSAAYFCASSDWKTYEQYFGPGTRLTVT.